Sequencing of this T cell receptor beta chain was carried out in a study of blood T cell repertoires in COVID-19. Original analysis: Estimates of nucleated cell counts were drawn from the amplification of reference gene primers. Produced via immunoSEQ multiplex PCR; TCRdb's table is partial and in-frame only. V, J and clone size were drawn from that table, and D and trimming were deduced from the DNA. The data hold approximately 210,000 clones, with about 80% observed a single time. Trimming pared 3 bases from V and 5 bases from J, leaving 10 bases between. The germline CDR1 and CDR2 sequences are LGHDT and YNNKEL (reference sequence). This CDR3 contains 13 residues. In Seattle, patients joined the study during active infection and were tracked longitudinally.

The TCR originated in a woman aged 80 or over with COVID-19, enrolled during active disease. The specimen sequenced was peripheral blood. This chain uses TRBV3-1 (or the pseudogene TRBV3-2) with TRBJ1-1; TRBD1 might be the D (6 bases). CDR3 sequence (DNA): TGTGCCAGCAGCCACAGGGGACCTACTGAAGCTTTCTTT. Its translation: CASSHRGPTEAFF.